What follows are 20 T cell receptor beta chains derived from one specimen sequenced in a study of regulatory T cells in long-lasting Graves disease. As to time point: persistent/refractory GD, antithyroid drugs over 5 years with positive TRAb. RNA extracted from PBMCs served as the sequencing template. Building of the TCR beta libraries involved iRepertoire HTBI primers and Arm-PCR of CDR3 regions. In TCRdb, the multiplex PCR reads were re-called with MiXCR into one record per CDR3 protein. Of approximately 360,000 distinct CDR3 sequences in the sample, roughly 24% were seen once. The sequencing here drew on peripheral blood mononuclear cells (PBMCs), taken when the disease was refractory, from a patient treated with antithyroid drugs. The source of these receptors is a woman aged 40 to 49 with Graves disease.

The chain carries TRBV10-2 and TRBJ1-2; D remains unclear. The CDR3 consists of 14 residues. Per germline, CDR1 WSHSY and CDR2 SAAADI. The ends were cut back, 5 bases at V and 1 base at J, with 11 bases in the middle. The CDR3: CASSYGALNYGYTF. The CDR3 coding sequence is TGCGCCAGCAGTTACGGAGCCCTTAACTATGGCTACACCTTC.

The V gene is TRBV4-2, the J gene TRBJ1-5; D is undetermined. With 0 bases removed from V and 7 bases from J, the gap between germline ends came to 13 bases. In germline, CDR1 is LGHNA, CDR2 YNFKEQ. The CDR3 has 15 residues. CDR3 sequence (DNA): TGTGCCAGCAGCCAAGATTTAAAGGGTATGCAGCCCCAGCATTTT. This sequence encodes CASSQDLKGMQPQHF.

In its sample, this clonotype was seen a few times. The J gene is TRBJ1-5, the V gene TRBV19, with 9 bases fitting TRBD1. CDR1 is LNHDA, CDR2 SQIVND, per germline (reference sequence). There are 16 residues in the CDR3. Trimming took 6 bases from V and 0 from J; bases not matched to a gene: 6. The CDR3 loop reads CASSGQGSFSNQPQHF. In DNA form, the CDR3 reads TGTGCCAGTAGCGGACAGGGGAGCTTTAGCAATCAGCCCCAGCATTTT. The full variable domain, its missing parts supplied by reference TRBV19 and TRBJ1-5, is DGGITQSPKYLFRKEGQNVTLSCEQNLNHDAMYWYRQDPGQGLRLIYYSQIVNDFQKGDIAEGYSVSREKKESFPLTVTSAQKNPTAFYLCASSGQGSFSNQPQHFGDGTRLSIL.

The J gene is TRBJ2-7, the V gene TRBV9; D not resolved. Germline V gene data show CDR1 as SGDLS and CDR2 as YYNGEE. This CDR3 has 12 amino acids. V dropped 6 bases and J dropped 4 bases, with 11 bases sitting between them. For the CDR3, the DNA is TGTGCCAGCAAGGGCGAACTGTACGAGCAGTACTTC. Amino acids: CASKGELYEQYF.

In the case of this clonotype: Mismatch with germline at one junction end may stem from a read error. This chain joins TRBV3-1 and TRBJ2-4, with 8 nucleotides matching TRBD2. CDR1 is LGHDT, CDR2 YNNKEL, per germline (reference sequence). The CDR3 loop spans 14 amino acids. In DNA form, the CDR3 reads TGTGCCAGCAGCCAAGCTCTAGCGGGCGGGGCGGAGTTCTTC. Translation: CASSQALAGGAEFF. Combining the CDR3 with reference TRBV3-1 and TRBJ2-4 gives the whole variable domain DTAVSQTPKYLVTQMGNDKSIKCEQNLGHDTMYWYKQDSKKFLKIMFSYNNKELIINETVPNRFSPKSPDKAHLNLHINSLELGDSAVYFCASSQALAGGAEFFGAGTRLSVL.

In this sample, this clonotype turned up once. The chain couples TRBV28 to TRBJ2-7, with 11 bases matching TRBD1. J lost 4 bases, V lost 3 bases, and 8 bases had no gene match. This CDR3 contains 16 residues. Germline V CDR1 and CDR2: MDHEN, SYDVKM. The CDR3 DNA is TGTGCCAGCAGTTTCAGGAGGGGGACAGGGGGTTACGAGCAGTACTTC. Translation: CASSFRRGTGGYEQYF.

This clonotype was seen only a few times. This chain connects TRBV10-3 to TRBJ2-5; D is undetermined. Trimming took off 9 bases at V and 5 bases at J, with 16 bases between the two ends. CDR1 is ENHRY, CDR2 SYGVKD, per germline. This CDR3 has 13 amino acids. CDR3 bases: TGTGCCATGGAAGGCAGCCTGGGGGAGACCCAGTACTTC. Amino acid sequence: CAMEGSLGETQYF.

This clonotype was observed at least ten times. CDR3 sequence reads: CASSTPSGTKVLGNQPQHF. CDR3 bases: TGTGCCAGCAGTACCCCGTCGGGGACCAAGGTTTTGGGCAATCAGCCCCAGCATTTT. V is TRBV6-1 and J is TRBJ1-5, with a possible D match to TRBD1 (5 bases). Trimming removed 5 bases from V and 2 bases from J, with 25 bases in between. The CDR3 is made up of 19 amino acids. The germline CDR1 and CDR2 sequences are MNHNS and SASEGT.

CDR3 DNA: TGTGCCAGCAGCCGGGGACAGGGAAAAAACAATGAGCAGTTCTTC. It codes for CASSRGQGKNNEQFF. The gene calls are TRBV7-9 and TRBJ2-1; the match to TRBD1 covers 9 bases. V lost 5 bases and J lost 5; bases outside the gene matches: 7. This CDR3 is 15 amino acids long. CDR1 and CDR2 (germline): SEHNR, FQNEAQ (reference sequence).

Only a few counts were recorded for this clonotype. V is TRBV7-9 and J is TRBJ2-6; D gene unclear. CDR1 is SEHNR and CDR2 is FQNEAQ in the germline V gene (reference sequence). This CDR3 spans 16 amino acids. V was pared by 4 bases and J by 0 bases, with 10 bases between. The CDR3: CASSSALLSGANVLTF. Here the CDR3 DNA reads TGTGCCAGCAGCTCCGCCTTACTCTCTGGGGCCAACGTCCTGACTTTC.

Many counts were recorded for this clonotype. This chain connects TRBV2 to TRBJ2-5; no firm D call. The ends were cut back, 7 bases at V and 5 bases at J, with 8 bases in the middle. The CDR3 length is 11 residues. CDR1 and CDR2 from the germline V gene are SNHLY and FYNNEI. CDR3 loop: CASTSKETQYF. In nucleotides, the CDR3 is TGTGCCAGCACCTCCAAGGAGACCCAGTACTTC.

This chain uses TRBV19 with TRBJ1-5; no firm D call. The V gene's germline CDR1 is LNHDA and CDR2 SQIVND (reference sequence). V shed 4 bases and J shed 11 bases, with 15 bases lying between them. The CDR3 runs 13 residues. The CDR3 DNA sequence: TGTGCCAGTAGTAGTCAAAACGGTCTCGCCCAGCATTTT. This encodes CASSSQNGLAQHF.

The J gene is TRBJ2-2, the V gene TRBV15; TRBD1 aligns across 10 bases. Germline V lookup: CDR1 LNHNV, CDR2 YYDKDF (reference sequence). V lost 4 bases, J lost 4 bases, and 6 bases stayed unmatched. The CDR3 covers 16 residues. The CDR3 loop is CATSMGTGVFTGELFF. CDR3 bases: TGTGCCACCAGCATGGGGACAGGGGTATTCACCGGGGAGCTGTTTTTT.

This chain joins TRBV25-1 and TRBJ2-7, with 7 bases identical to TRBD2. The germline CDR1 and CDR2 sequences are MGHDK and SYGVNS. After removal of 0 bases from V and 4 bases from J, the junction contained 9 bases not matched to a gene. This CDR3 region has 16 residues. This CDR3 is CASSEYSKREGYEQYF. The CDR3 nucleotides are TGTGCCAGCAGTGAATATTCAAAGCGGGAAGGTTACGAGCAGTACTTC.

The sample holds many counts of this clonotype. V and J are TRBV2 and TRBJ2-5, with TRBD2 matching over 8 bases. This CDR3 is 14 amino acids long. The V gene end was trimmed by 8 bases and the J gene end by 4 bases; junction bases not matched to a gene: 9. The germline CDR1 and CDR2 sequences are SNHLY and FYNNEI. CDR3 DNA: TGTGCCAGCCCAAGCGGGAGAGGAGGAGAGACCCAGTACTTC. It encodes CASPSGRGGETQYF.

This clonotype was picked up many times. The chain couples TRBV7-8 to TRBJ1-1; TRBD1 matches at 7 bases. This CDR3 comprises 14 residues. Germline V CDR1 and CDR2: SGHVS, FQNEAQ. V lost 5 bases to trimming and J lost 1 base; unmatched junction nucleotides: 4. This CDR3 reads CASSVAGGNTEAFF. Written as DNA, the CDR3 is TGTGCCAGCAGCGTTGCAGGGGGGAACACTGAAGCTTTCTTT.

The CDR3 region is CSASRAGTSGLSTDTQYF. The CDR3 nucleotides read TGCAGTGCTAGCCGAGCCGGGACTAGCGGCTTGAGCACAGATACGCAGTATTTT. The chain carries TRBV20-1 and TRBJ2-3, with 11 bases fitting TRBD2. Germline loops: CDR1 DFQATT, CDR2 SNEGSKA (reference sequence). V was clipped by 3 bases and J by 0 bases; unmatched bases: 11. The CDR3 sequence is 18 residues long.

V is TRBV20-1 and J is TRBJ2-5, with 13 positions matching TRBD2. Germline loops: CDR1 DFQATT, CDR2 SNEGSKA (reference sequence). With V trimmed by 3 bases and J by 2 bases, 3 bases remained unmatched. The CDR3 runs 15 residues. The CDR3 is CSARGTSGVQETQYF. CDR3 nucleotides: TGCAGTGCTAGGGGGACTAGCGGGGTACAAGAGACCCAGTACTTC.

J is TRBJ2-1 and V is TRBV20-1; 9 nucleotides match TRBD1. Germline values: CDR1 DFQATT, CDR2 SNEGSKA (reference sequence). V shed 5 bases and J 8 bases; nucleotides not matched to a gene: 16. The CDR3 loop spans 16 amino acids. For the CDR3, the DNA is TGCAGTGCTGGGGCGGTTTCGACAGGGGGGGAGTATGAGCAGTTCTTC. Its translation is CSAGAVSTGGEYEQFF.

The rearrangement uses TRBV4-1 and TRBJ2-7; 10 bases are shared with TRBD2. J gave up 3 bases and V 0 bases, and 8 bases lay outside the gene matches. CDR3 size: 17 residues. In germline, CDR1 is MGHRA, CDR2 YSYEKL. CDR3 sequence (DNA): TGCGCCAGCAGCCAAGATCCCCTACTAGCGGGGAGCTACGAGCAGTACTTC. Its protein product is CASSQDPLLAGSYEQYF.